The subject of this entry is one T cell receptor (beta chain). TCRdb keeps only in-frame clones here, not all; method: immunoSEQ multiplex PCR. Of fewer than 65,000 clones in the sample, more than 80% are singletons; the top ten hold under 6.5%. This sample is drawn from a study of blood T cell repertoires in COVID-19. Across the study: COVID-19 samples from acute and convalescent phases originated in the United States, Italy and Spain. T cells, B-cell-depleted T cells, or PBMCs provided the cDNA or gDNA that served as material.

Germline V CDR1 and CDR2: GTSNPN, SVGIG (reference sequence). CDR3 length equals 12 residues. V dropped 5 bases and J dropped 4 bases, with 11 bases sitting between them. The sequence derives from a man in his sixties with acute or convalescent COVID-19. The genes are TRBV30 and TRBJ1-1, with D possibly matching TRBD1 (5 bases). The sequencing sample was made of peripheral blood. In DNA, the CDR3 is TGTGCCTGGGACCAGGGAGGCACTGAAGCTTTCTTT. This sequence encodes CAWDQGGTEAFF.